The next 8 T cell receptor beta chains were all read from a single sample in a study of blood T cell repertoires in COVID-19. Sequencing was performed with immunoSEQ multiplex PCR; in TCRdb, only in-frame clones are kept and a portion is missing. There are 150,000 to 200,000 clones in the sample; roughly four fifths occur only once, and 6.9% lies in the top ten. Sequenced sample: peripheral blood. The receptors here all came from a human donor with acute or convalescent COVID-19. The donor label of this sample is uncertain.

The V call is TRBV6-6, the J call TRBJ2-7; 11 bases agree with TRBD2. The CDR3 is 16 residues long. Germline V gene lookup returns CDR1 MNHNY and CDR2 SVGAGI (reference sequence). J lost 7 bases, V lost 5 bases, and 13 bases had no gene match. The CDR3 region is CASSHYLTSGMREQYF. CDR3 coding DNA: TGTGCCAGCAGTCATTACCTGACTAGCGGGATGAGGGAGCAGTACTTC.

This chain uses TRBV6-5 with TRBJ1-2; 8 nucleotides agree with TRBD1. The V gene end was trimmed by 8 bases and the J gene end by 2 bases; junction bases not matched to a gene: 7. From germline, CDR1 is MNHEY and CDR2 SVGAGI. The CDR3 sequence is 14 residues long. CDR3 amino acids: CASGDRTSNYGYTF. CDR3 DNA: TGTGCCAGCGGGGACAGGACTTCCAACTATGGCTACACCTTC.

This sequence joins TRBV27 and TRBJ2-1, with 9 bases that match TRBD1. The germline CDR1 and CDR2 sequences are MNHEY and SMNVEV (reference sequence). The trim removed 8 bases at V and 6 bases at J, leaving 8 bases unmatched. The CDR3 runs to 14 residues. The CDR3 reads CASSGDRVGNEQFF. As DNA, the CDR3 is TGTGCCAGCTCGGGGGACAGGGTAGGCAATGAGCAGTTCTTC.

The V call is TRBV4-3, the J call TRBJ2-1, with a possible D match to TRBD2 (5 bases). The CDR3 contains 15 residues. In germline, CDR1 is LGHNA, CDR2 YSLEER. V gave up 3 bases and J gave up 0 bases, with 9 bases separating them. CDR3 sequence (DNA): TGCGCCAGCAGCCAGGAGGCGTCCTCCTACAATGAGCAGTTCTTC. Amino acid sequence: CASSQEASSYNEQFF.

The gene calls are TRBV19 and TRBJ2-3, with TRBD2 matching over 12 bases. This CDR3 contains 17 residues. Trimming took 4 bases from V and 3 from J; bases not matched to a gene: 8. Germline CDR1 and CDR2: LNHDA and SQIVND (reference sequence). CDR3 coding DNA: TGTGCCAGTAGTACTGGGACTAGCGGGCTGCGAACAGATACGCAGTATTTT. Translated: CASSTGTSGLRTDTQYF.

This chain uses TRBV18 with TRBJ2-3, with TRBD2 matching 8 bases. CDR1 is KGHSH, CDR2 LQKENI, per germline. The CDR3 length is 18 residues. The V gene end was trimmed by 4 bases and the J gene end by 0 bases; junction bases not matched to a gene: 12. Here the CDR3 reads CASSQYATSGISTDTQYF. The CDR3 nucleotides read TGTGCCAGCTCACAATATGCCACTAGCGGAATAAGCACAGATACGCAGTATTTT.

J is TRBJ2-7 and V is TRBV4-2; 11 bases align to TRBD1. J was trimmed by 2 bases and V by 1 base; bases with no gene match: 1. This CDR3 is built from 15 residues. Germline CDR1 reads LGHNA; CDR2 reads YNFKEQ. This chain's CDR3 is CASSQGTGGPYEQYF. For the CDR3, the DNA is TGTGCCAGCAGCCAAGGGACAGGGGGCCCCTACGAGCAGTACTTC.

This chain links TRBV27 with TRBJ2-7; 7 bases line up with TRBD2. After removal of 7 bases from V and 0 bases from J, the junction contained 12 bases not matched to a gene. CDR1 and CDR2 from the germline V gene are MNHEY and SMNVEV (reference sequence). The CDR3 has 16 residues. This CDR3 is CASTRGGGAGSYEQYF. Here the CDR3 DNA reads TGTGCCAGCACCCGCGGCGGGGGTGCCGGCTCCTACGAGCAGTACTTC.